This T cell receptor beta chain derives from a study of blood T cell repertoires in COVID-19. The wider study: The United States, Italy and Spain were the sources of the acute and convalescent COVID-19 samples. The cDNA or gDNA used as material had been derived from T cells, B-cell-depleted T cells, or PBMCs.

Germline CDR1 reads SGHAT; CDR2 reads FQDESV (reference sequence). V lost 6 bases and J lost 2, with 16 bases in between. The CDR3 is 15 amino acids. Per the original methods: For nucleated cells, counts were estimated from reference gene primer amplification. Generated by immunoSEQ multiplex PCR, the TCRdb table keeps only in-frame clones and is missing some. The V and J calls and the clone size are those of that table, but D and trimming were determined from the DNA. The sample holds 13,000 or so clones; over 80% are singletons and the top ten take 15% to 20%. The sequence was obtained from a middle-aged man with active or convalescent COVID-19. Sequenced: peripheral blood. The gene calls are TRBV11-1 and TRBJ1-2; D is perhaps TRBD1 (5 bases). The CDR3 reads CASSLGGRRNYGYTF. In nucleotides, the CDR3 is TGTGCCAGCAGTTTGGGGGGACGACGAAACTATGGCTACACCTTC.